Sequencing of this TCR beta chain was carried out in a study of vaccination effects on CD4 cells after COVID-19. The study's findings and limits: Of the vaccine-induced clones from healthy vaccinees, merely 1 of 255 recognized common cold coronaviruses as well.

Researchers isolated CD4+ T cells once approximately eleven days of culture had elapsed. Vaccinees lacked prior SARS-CoV-2 infection and tested negative for nucleocapsid antibodies. Method: immunoSEQ multiplex PCR; TCRdb's copy keeps in-frame clones and lacks some. The sample lists more than 35,000 clones, 82% seen once, with less than 3.5% in the top ten. Remarks on this clone: Its target is not known.

The sample was CD4+ T cells from PBMCs cultured without peptide, taken before COVID-19 vaccination. The TCR originated in a human donor who received a COVID-19 vaccine.

The CDR3 here is CASSLTSANQETQYF. The CDR3 coding sequence is TGTGCCAGCAGCTTAACATCGGCAAACCAAGAGACCCAGTACTTC. The genes are TRBV11-2 and TRBJ2-5; D remains unclear. Deletions cut 2 bases from V and 0 bases from J, with 10 bases between. The CDR3 is made up of 15 amino acids. Germline-derived CDR1 and CDR2 are SGHAT and FQNNGV.